This T cell receptor (beta chain) was observed in a study of T cell responses to AZD1222 COVID-19 vaccine. Study-level findings and limits: Only five or six people who got AZD1222 tested seropositive at baseline. Clonal diversity was possibly underestimated, and white British individuals and females predominated among donors. Repertoires were obtained solely post-peak T cell response. The span of vaccine-associated CD4 TCRs extended across spike, with dominance at 160-218 and 743-854.

Looked up from germline, CDR1 is SGHRS and CDR2 is YFSETQ. The CDR3 is made up of 16 amino acids. V lost 3 bases and J lost 5, with 20 bases in between. TCRdb's table, derived via immunoSEQ multiplex PCR, lists solely in-frame clones and lacks some. Among approximately 260,000 clones listed, approximately 93% were seen once. A remark on this clone: Its target is unknown.

V usage is TRBV5-1 and J usage is TRBJ2-5; a possible D gene is TRBD1 (6 bases). Sequencing used peripheral blood, obtained on day 0 of AZD1222 vaccination. The clonotype comes from an adult in good health. CDR3 protein: CASSSQGGGDTETQYF. CDR3 in DNA: TGCGCCAGCAGCTCACAGGGTGGTGGGGATACGGAGACCCAGTACTTC.